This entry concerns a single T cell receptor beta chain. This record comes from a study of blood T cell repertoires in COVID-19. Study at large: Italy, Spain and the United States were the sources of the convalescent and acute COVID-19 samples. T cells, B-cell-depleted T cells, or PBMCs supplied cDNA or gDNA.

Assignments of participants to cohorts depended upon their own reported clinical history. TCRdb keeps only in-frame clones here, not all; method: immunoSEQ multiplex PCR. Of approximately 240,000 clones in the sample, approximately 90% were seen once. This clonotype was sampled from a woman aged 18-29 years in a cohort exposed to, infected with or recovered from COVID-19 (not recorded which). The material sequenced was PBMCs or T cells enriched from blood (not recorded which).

As DNA, the CDR3 is TGTGCCAGCTCACAGGACACACAGAACACTGAAGCTTTCTTT. Amino acid sequence: CASSQDTQNTEAFF. V and J are TRBV18 and TRBJ1-1; tentatively, D is TRBD1 (5 bases). V shed 4 bases and J shed 1 base, with 10 bases lying between them. The germline V gene has CDR1 KGHSH and CDR2 LQKENI. This CDR3 is built from 14 residues. Together with reference TRBV18 and TRBJ1-1, the CDR3 gives the full variable domain: NAGVMQNPRHLVRRRGQEARLRCSPMKGHSHVYWYRQLPEEGLKFMVYLQKENIIDESGMPKERFSAEFPKEGPSILRIQQVVRGDSAAYFCASSQDTQNTEAFFGQGTRLTVV.